This T cell receptor (beta chain) was retrieved from a study of T cell responses to AZD1222 COVID-19 vaccine. Only in-frame clones appear in the TCRdb table, and some are missing; sequencing was by immunoSEQ multiplex PCR. The sample holds approximately 89,000 clones; around nine tenths are singletons and the top ten take 3.5% to 5.5%. With respect to this clone: Antigen specificity is unknown.

The study, taken as a whole, reports: Mostly white British, mostly female donors; authors suggested clonal diversity may be underestimated. Unmutated variant regions are reportedly the target of nearly half of TCRs that are spike-specific. Scientists sampled the repertoires only once the peak T cell response had passed.

The receptor was isolated from an adult in good health. Sequencing was performed on peripheral blood, taken on day 0 of MenACWY control vaccination.

CDR3 sequence: CASSPGSRETQYF. The CDR3, as DNA: TGTGCCAGCAGCCCCGGCAGCAGGGAGACCCAGTACTTC. V gene TRBV12-3 or TRBV12-4 combines with J gene TRBJ2-5; D is unresolved. The CDR3 is made up of 13 amino acids. The ends were cut back, 6 bases at V and 5 bases at J, with 13 bases in the middle.